A selection of T cell receptor beta chains follows, all from one sample in a study of shared clonotypes between healthy human individuals. The table came from immunoSEQ multiplex PCR; TCRdb's copy has only in-frame clones and leaves some out. The sample lists about 470,000 clones, roughly 77% occurring once. The material sequenced was PBMCs. All receptors derive from a middle-aged woman in good health. Some clones in this sample may be carry-over from other donors' samples. The CDR3 runs from the conserved cysteine through the conserved F or W. The D gene is left open where the match is weak. Part of the rows lack a size; the others show once, few, many or a class for expanded clones.

CDR3aa | CDR3nt | j_gene | v_gene | d_gene | abundance
CASSQGGITKNIQYF | TGTGCCAGCAGCCAAGGGGGGATAACCAAAAACATTCAGTACTTC | TRBJ2-4 | TRBV5-4 | NA | NA
CASSSRDRGNTGELFF | TGTGCCAGCAGCTCACGGGACAGAGGGAACACCGGGGAGCTGTTTTTT | TRBJ2-2 | TRBV7-9 | TRBD1 | NA
CASSLGGSEGNEQFF | TGTGCCAGCAGTTTAGGCGGGAGTGAGGGCAATGAGCAGTTCTTC | TRBJ2-1 | TRBV28 | TRBD2 | NA
CSGGDSWGPQHF | TGCAGCGGAGGGGACTCCTGGGGGCCCCAGCATTTT | TRBJ1-5 | TRBV29-1 | NA | NA
CASSEFQQETQYF | TGTGCCAGCAGTGAATTTCAGCAAGAGACCCAGTACTTC | TRBJ2-5 | TRBV2 | NA | NA
CSVTGFDEQYF | TGCAGCGTTACAGGGTTCGACGAGCAGTACTTC | TRBJ2-7 | TRBV29-1 | NA | once
CASSSTGIEGYTF | TGCGCCAGCAGCTCGACAGGGATCGAGGGCTACACCTTC | TRBJ1-2 | TRBV5-1 | TRBD1 | once
CASSTGTGQGSFFTGELFF | TGTGCCAGTAGTACCGGGACCGGACAGGGGAGTTTCTTCACCGGGGAGCTGTTTTTT | TRBJ2-2 | TRBV19 | TRBD1 | NA
CASSPGTIIRQFF | TGTGCCAGCTCACCCGGGACTATTATTCGGCAGTTCTTC | TRBJ2-1 | TRBV18 | TRBD2 | few
CASSLAAYEVGELFF | TGCGCCAGCAGCTTGGCCGCATACGAGGTCGGGGAGCTGTTTTTT | TRBJ2-2 | TRBV5-1 | NA | NA
CATSPNPPGYNSYEQYF | TGTGCCACCAGTCCTAACCCCCCAGGGTACAACTCCTACGAGCAGTACTTC | TRBJ2-7 | TRBV15 | NA | many
CASSMYSTTGGVNYGYTF | TGTGCCAGTAGTATGTACTCCACCACGGGAGGAGTGAACTATGGCTACACCTTC | TRBJ1-2 | TRBV19 | NA | NA
CASSGLAGITDTQYF | TGTGCCAGCAGCGGACTAGCGGGTATCACAGATACGCAGTATTTT | TRBJ2-3 | TRBV2 | TRBD2 | NA
CASSSGQFNEKLFF | TGTGCCAGCAGTTCGGGACAGTTTAATGAAAAACTGTTTTTT | TRBJ1-4 | TRBV28 | TRBD1 | NA
CASSPLGGQPNTEAFF | TGTGCCAGCTCACCATTAGGCGGACAGCCGAACACTGAAGCTTTCTTT | TRBJ1-1 | TRBV18 | NA | NA
CATSRGGNTEAFF | TGTGCCACCAGCAGAGGGGGTAACACTGAAGCTTTCTTT | TRBJ1-1 | TRBV15 | NA | few
CASSLDRDSPLHF | TGTGCCAGCAGCTTGGACAGGGATTCACCCCTCCACTTT | TRBJ1-6 | TRBV5-4 | NA | NA
CASSPPRQGENTIYF | TGTGCCAGCTCACCTCCCCGACAGGGGGAAAACACCATATATTTT | TRBJ1-3 | TRBV18 | TRBD1 | medium-sized
CASSDRDRAQETQYF | TGTGCCAGTAGTGACCGGGACAGGGCCCAAGAGACCCAGTACTTC | TRBJ2-5 | TRBV19 | TRBD1 | NA
CASSLIRTYPAYEQYF | TGTGCCAGCAGTTTGATCCGGACCTATCCGGCCTACGAGCAGTACTTC | TRBJ2-7 | TRBV28 | NA | NA
CASSGGLETQYF | TGTGCCAGCAGCGGAGGGCTAGAGACCCAGTACTTC | TRBJ2-5 | TRBV7-9 | NA | NA
CASTGPHGGTEAFF | TGCGCCAGCACCGGACCGCATGGAGGCACTGAAGCTTTCTTT | TRBJ1-1 | TRBV5-1 | NA | few